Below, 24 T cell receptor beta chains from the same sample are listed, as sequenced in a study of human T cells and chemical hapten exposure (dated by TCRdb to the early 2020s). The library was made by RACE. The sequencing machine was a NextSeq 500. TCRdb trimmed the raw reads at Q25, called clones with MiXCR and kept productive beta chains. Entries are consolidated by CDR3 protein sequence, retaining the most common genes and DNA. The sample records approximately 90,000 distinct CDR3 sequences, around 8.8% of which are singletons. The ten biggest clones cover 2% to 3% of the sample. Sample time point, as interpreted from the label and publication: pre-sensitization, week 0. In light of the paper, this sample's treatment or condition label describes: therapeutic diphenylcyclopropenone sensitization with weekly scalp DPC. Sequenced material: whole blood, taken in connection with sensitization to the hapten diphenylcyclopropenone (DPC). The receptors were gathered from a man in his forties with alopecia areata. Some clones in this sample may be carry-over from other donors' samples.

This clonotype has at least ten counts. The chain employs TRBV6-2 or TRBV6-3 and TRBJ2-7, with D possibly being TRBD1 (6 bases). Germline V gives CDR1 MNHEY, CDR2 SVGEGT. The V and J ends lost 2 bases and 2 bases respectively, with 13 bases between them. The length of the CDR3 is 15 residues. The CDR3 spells CASSYKTGPTYEQYV. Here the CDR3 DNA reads TGTGCCAGCAGTTACAAGACAGGCCCAACCTACGAGCAGTACGTC.

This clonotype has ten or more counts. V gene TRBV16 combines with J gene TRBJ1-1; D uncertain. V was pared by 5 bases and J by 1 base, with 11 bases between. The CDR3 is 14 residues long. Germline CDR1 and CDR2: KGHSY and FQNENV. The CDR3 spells CASSYRETNTEAFF. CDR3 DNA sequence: TGTGCCAGCAGCTACAGAGAAACGAACACTGAAGCTTTCTTT.

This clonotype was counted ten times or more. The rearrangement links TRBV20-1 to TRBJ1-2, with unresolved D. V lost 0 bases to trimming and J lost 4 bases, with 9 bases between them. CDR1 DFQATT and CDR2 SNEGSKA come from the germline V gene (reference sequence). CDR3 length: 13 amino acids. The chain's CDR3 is CSARDGQFYGYTF. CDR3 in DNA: TGCAGTGCTAGAGATGGGCAGTTCTATGGCTACACCTTC.

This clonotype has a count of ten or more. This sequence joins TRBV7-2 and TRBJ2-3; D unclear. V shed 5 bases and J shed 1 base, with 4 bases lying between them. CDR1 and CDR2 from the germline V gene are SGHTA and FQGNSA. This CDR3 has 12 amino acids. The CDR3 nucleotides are TGTGCCAGCAGCGCCCGCACAGATACGCAGTATTTT. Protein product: CASSARTDTQYF.

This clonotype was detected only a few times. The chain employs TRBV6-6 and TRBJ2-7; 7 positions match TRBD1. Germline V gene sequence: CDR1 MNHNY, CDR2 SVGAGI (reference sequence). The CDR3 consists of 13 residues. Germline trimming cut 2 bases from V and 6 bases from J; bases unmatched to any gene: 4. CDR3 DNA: TGTGCCAGCAGTTACGCCAACAGGGGCGAGCAGTACTTC. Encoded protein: CASSYANRGEQYF.

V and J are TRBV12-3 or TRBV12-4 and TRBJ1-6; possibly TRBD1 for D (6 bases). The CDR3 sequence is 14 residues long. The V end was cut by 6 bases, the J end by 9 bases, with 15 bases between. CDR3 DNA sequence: TGTGCCAGCAGAGGGGGGGGGGAGGCTTCACCCCTCCACTTT. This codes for CASRGGGEASPLHF.

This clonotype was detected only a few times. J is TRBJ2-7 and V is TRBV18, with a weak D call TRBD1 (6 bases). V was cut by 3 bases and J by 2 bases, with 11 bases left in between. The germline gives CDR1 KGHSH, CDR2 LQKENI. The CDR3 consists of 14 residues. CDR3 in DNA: TGTGCCAGCTCACCGGAGGACAGCACCTACGAGCAGTACTTC. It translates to CASSPEDSTYEQYF.

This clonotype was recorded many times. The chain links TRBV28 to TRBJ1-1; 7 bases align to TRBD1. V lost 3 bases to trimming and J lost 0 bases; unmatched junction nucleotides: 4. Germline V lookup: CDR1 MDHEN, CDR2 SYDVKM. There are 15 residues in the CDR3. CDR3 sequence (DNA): TGTGCCAGCAGTTTGTCGGACAGGATGAACACTGAAGCTTTCTTT. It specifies CASSLSDRMNTEAFF.

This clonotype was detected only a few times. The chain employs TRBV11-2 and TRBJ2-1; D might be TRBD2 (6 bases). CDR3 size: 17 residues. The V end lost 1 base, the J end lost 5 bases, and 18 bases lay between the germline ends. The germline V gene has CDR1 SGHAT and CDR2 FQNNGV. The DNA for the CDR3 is TGTGCCAGCAGCTTAGCCTTCGTGAGGGCGGGACACAATGAGCAGTTCTTC. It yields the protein CASSLAFVRAGHNEQFF.

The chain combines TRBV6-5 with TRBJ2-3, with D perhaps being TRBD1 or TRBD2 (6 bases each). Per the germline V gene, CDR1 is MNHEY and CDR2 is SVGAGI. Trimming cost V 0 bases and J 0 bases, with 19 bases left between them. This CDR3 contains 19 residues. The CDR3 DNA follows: TGTGCCAGCAGTTACTCCGGTCAGGGTGGGGGGCCTAGCACAGATACGCAGTATTTT. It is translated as CASSYSGQGGGPSTDTQYF.

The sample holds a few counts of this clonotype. The chain's CDR3 is CASSQGEQNEPYTF. The CDR3 DNA follows: TGTGCCAGCAGCCAAGGCGAACAGAACGAACCCTACACCTTC. The V call is TRBV4-2, the J call TRBJ1-2; D gene ambiguous. Germline V gives CDR1 LGHNA, CDR2 YNFKEQ. V was pared by 1 base and J by 10 bases, with 16 bases between. The CDR3 spans 14 residues.

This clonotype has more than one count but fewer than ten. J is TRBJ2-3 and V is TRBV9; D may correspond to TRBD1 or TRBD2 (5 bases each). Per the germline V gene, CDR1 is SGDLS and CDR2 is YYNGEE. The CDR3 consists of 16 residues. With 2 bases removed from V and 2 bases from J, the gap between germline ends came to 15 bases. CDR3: CASSVPNRGATDTQYF. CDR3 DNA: TGTGCCAGCAGCGTCCCAAATCGGGGCGCCACAGATACGCAGTATTTT.

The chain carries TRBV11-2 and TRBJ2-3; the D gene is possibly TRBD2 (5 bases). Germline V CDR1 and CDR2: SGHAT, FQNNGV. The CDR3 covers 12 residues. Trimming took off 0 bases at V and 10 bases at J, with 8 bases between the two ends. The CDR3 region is CASSLDEGAQYF. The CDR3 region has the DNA TGTGCCAGCAGCTTAGACGAGGGCGCGCAGTATTTT.

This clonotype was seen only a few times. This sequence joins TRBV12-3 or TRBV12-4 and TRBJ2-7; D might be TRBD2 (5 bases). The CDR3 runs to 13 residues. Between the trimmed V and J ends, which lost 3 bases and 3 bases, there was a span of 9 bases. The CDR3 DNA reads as TGTGCCAGCAGTTTGAGGCGGGTCTACGAGCAGTACTTC. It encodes CASSLRRVYEQYF.

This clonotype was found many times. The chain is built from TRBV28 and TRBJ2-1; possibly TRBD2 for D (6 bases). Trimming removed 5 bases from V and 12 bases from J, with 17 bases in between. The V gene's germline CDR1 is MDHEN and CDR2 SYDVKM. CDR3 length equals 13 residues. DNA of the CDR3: TGTGCCAGCAGTCCCCCCGCGACTAGTGCGCAGTTCTTC. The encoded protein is CASSPPATSAQFF.

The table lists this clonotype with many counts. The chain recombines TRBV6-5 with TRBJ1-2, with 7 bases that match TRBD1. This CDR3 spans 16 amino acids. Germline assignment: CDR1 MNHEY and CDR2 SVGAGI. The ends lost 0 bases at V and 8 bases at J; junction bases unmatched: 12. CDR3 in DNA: TGTGCCAGCAGTTACTCTTTCCGACAGGGAAGATTCGGCTACACCTTC. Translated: CASSYSFRQGRFGYTF.

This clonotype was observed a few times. DNA for the CDR3: TGTGCCAGCAGTTTAAACCCAACGGAGCAGTACTTC. This translates into CASSLNPTEQYF. V is TRBV28 and J is TRBJ2-7; D is ambiguous. The ends were cut back, 2 bases at V and 7 bases at J, with 9 bases in the middle. The CDR3 runs 12 residues. From germline, CDR1 is MDHEN and CDR2 SYDVKM.

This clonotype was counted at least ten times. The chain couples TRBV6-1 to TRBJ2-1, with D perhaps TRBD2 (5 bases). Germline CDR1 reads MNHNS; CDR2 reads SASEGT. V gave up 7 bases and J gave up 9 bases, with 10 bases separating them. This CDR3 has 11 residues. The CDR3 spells CASTSGGEQFF. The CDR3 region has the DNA TGTGCCAGCACCTCTGGAGGTGAGCAGTTCTTC.

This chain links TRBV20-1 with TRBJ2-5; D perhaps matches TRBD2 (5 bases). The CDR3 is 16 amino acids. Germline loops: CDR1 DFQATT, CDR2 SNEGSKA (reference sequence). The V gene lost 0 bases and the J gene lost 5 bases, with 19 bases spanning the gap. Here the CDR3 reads CSARDKPGWMGETQYF. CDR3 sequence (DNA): TGCAGTGCTAGAGATAAACCGGGATGGATGGGCGAGACCCAGTACTTC.

Here the CDR3 reads CASSPIQGADWTQYF. DNA for the CDR3: TGTGCCAGCAGCCCAATCCAAGGGGCGGATTGGACGCAGTATTTT. The V call is TRBV11-2, the J call TRBJ2-3, with D possibly being TRBD1 (5 bases). Germline V gene lookup returns CDR1 SGHAT and CDR2 FQNNGV. The CDR3 is 15 residues long. V shed 5 bases and J shed 9 bases, with 21 bases lying between them.

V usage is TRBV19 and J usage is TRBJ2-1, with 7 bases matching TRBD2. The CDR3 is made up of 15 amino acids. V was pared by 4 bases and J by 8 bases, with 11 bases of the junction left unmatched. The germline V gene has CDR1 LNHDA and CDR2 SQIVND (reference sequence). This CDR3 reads CASSSGGGRVDEQFF. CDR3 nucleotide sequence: TGTGCCAGTAGTAGCGGTGGAGGGAGGGTCGATGAGCAGTTCTTC.

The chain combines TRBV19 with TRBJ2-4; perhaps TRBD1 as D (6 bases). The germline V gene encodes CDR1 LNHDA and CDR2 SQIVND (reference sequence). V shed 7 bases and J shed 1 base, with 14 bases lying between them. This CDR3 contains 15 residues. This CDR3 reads CASTQQGSAKNIQYF. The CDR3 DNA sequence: TGTGCCAGTACGCAACAGGGATCCGCCAAAAACATTCAGTACTTC.

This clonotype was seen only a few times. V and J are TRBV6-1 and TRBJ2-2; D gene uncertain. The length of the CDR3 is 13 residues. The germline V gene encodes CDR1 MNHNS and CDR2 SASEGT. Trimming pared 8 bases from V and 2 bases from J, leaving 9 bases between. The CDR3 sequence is CASLPPNTGELFF. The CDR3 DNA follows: TGTGCCAGCCTCCCCCCAAACACCGGGGAGCTGTTTTTT.

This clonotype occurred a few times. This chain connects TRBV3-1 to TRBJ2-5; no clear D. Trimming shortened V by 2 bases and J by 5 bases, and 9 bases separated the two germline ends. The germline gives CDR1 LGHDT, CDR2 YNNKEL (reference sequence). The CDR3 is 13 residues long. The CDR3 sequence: CASSQKGSETQYF. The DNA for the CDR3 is TGTGCCAGCAGCCAAAAGGGCTCGGAGACCCAGTACTTC.